These 5 T cell receptor beta chains originate from one sample sequenced in a study of T cell responses to AZD1222 COVID-19 vaccine (dated by TCRdb to the early 2020s). Library generation was performed with the immunoSEQ multiplex PCR assay. The table was pulled from immuneACCESS by TCRdb, which kept in-frame rearrangements only. Such tables lose some clones; where checked, under half of the loss comes from unresolved V genes, and the rest has no known cause. The sample includes roughly 91,000 clones, with nearly 90% observed a single time. Just under 3% of the sample lies in the top ten. The sample's time point, from its label and the paper: baseline before first vaccination. Sequenced here: peripheral blood, sampled on day 0 of AZD1222 vaccination. The receptors stem from an adult in good health.

V is TRBV19 and J is TRBJ2-7; no reliable D call. Trimming took off 3 bases at V and 4 bases at J, with 10 bases between the two ends. From germline, CDR1 is LNHDA and CDR2 SQIVND (reference sequence). This CDR3 is 13 amino acids long. CDR3 sequence: CASSMTLGYEQYF. CDR3 in DNA: TGTGCCAGTAGTATGACCCTAGGGTACGAGCAGTACTTC.

This chain joins TRBV6-5 and TRBJ1-5; D is undetermined. The CDR3 sequence is 13 residues long. CDR1 and CDR2 from the germline V gene are MNHEY and SVGAGI. Trimming took 2 bases from V and 8 from J, leaving 10 bases between them. DNA for the CDR3: TGTGCCAGCAGTTACCCCACCGGGGAGCCCCAGCATTTT. The encoded protein is CASSYPTGEPQHF.

This clone was found once. This sequence joins TRBV12-3 or TRBV12-4 and TRBJ2-3, with 8 bases matching TRBD2. This CDR3 region has 13 residues. The trim removed 5 bases at V and 4 bases at J, leaving 2 bases unmatched. The CDR3 bases are TGTGCCAGCAGTAGACTAGCGCCAGATACGCAGTATTTT. Encoded protein: CASSRLAPDTQYF.

This clone appeared a single time. The chain employs TRBV7-8 and TRBJ1-2; D is possibly TRBD1 (5 bases). Trimming took 5 bases from V and 0 from J, leaving 16 bases between them. The CDR3 has 16 amino acids. In germline, CDR1 is SGHVS, CDR2 FQNEAQ. The CDR3: CASSLGGAGANYGYTF. CDR3 DNA: TGTGCCAGCAGCCTAGGTGGGGCCGGAGCTAACTATGGCTACACCTTC.

The chain uses TRBV11-2 and TRBJ2-3, with 7 bases lining up with TRBD1. CDR1 is SGHAT and CDR2 is FQNNGV in the germline V gene. After removal of 5 bases from V and 6 bases from J, the junction contained 8 bases not matched to a gene. CDR3 size: 14 residues. This CDR3 is CASSPNRGFDTQYF. The CDR3, as DNA: TGTGCCAGCAGCCCAAACAGGGGTTTTGATACGCAGTATTTT. The full variable domain, completed using reference TRBV11-2 and TRBJ2-3, is EAGVAQSPRYKIIEKRQSVAFWCNPISGHATLYWYQQILGQGPKLLIQFQNNGVVDDSQLPKDRFSAERLKGVDSTLKIQPAKLEDSAVYLCASSPNRGFDTQYFGPGTRLTVL.